Presented here are 14 T cell receptor beta chains from one specimen sequenced in a study of cytomegalovirus exposure and HLA in healthy donors. Primers included in the PCR were 60 Vbeta and 13 Jbeta primers. The repertoire was sequenced with immunoSEQ multiplex PCR; TCRdb's copy has only in-frame clones and lacks some. The sample carries approximately 120,000 clones, around 78% recorded once. The sequenced material came from PBMCs. The receptors here all came from a middle-aged man in good health and CMV-seronegative.

Worth noting for this clone: At the DNA level, this CDR3 is encoded by other sequences in the same sample as well. The rearrangement uses TRBV4-1 and TRBJ1-2; D gene uncertain. CDR3 length: 16 residues. Germline V gene data show CDR1 as MGHRA and CDR2 as YSYEKL. V was clipped by 1 base and J by 4 bases, with 16 bases between them. CDR3 in amino acids: CASSQVRVTLTYGYTF. Here the CDR3 DNA reads TGCGCCAGCAGCCAAGTCCGAGTGACACTCACCTATGGCTACACCTTC.

The genes are TRBV5-1 and TRBJ1-1; D is uncertain. V was clipped by 4 bases and J by 3 bases, with 10 bases between them. Germline CDR1 is SGHRS and CDR2 is YFSETQ. The CDR3 spans 13 residues. The CDR3 spells CASSTRRDTEAFF. CDR3 coding DNA: TGCGCCAGCAGCACCCGCCGGGACACTGAAGCTTTCTTT. Complete variable domain (other parts from reference TRBV5-1 and TRBJ1-1): KAGVTQTPRYLIKTRGQQVTLSCSPISGHRSVSWYQQTPGQGLQFLFEYFSETQRNKGNFPGRFSGRQFSNSRSEMNVSTLELGDSALYLCASSTRRDTEAFFGQGTRLTVV.

J is TRBJ1-4 and V is TRBV28, with D possibly matching TRBD1 (5 bases). From germline, CDR1 is MDHEN and CDR2 SYDVKM. Trimming stripped 10 bases from V and 6 bases from J, with 12 bases between. The length of the CDR3 is 12 residues. CDR3 residues: CATSRGYEKLFF. The CDR3 DNA sequence: TGTGCCACCTCGCGGGGGTATGAAAAACTGTTTTTT.

V is TRBV18 and J is TRBJ1-5; maybe TRBD1 (6 bases). V was clipped by 3 bases and J by 5 bases, with 20 bases between them. The CDR3 loop spans 17 amino acids. CDR1 is KGHSH, CDR2 LQKENI, per germline. The CDR3 nucleotides are TGTGCCAGCTCACCTGGACAGTATGTAAAATTGGATCAGCCCCAGCATTTT. This sequence encodes CASSPGQYVKLDQPQHF. Filled out from reference TRBV18 and TRBJ1-5, the complete variable domain reads NAGVMQNPRHLVRRRGQEARLRCSPMKGHSHVYWYRQLPEEGLKFMVYLQKENIIDESGMPKERFSAEFPKEGPSILRIQQVVRGDSAAYFCASSPGQYVKLDQPQHFGDGTRLSIL.

This chain connects TRBV5-1 to TRBJ1-2, with D possibly matching TRBD1 (6 bases). The CDR3 contains 16 residues. Germline assignment: CDR1 SGHRS and CDR2 YFSETQ. Trimming cost V 3 bases and J 0 bases, with 15 bases left between them. CDR3: CASSWTGTISNYGYTF. The CDR3 DNA sequence: TGCGCCAGCAGCTGGACCGGGACAATTTCTAACTATGGCTACACCTTC.

The chain links TRBV6-6 to TRBJ2-7, with 7 bases lining up with TRBD1. The V segment lost 2 bases and the J segment 5 bases; nucleotides outside the gene matches: 6. The germline V gene encodes CDR1 MNHNY and CDR2 SVGAGI (reference sequence). The length of the CDR3 is 14 residues. The chain's CDR3 is CASSYGTVTDEQYF. Written as DNA, the CDR3 is TGTGCCAGCAGTTACGGGACAGTTACAGACGAGCAGTACTTC.

The chain carries TRBV11-2 and TRBJ1-1; the D is unclear. Deletions cut 7 bases from V and 2 bases from J, with 11 bases between. Germline loops: CDR1 SGHAT, CDR2 FQNNGV. The CDR3 loop spans 13 amino acids. In DNA form, the CDR3 reads TGTGCCAGCACCTGGGGAGGAAACACTGAAGCTTTCTTT. Its protein is CASTWGGNTEAFF.

This chain connects TRBV5-1 to TRBJ1-2, with 8 bases lining up with TRBD1. The length of the CDR3 is 17 residues. The germline V gene has CDR1 SGHRS and CDR2 YFSETQ. J gave up 8 bases and V 1 base, and 16 bases lay outside the gene matches. The CDR3 sequence is CASSLRPGGTGLEGYTF. In DNA form, the CDR3 reads TGCGCCAGCAGCTTGAGGCCCGGGGGGACAGGATTAGAAGGCTACACCTTC.

The sample holds one count of this clone. The chain employs TRBV5-1 and TRBJ1-2; no definite D call. V was clipped by 0 bases and J by 7 bases, with 16 bases between them. The CDR3 is 15 residues long. Per the germline V gene, CDR1 is SGHRS and CDR2 is YFSETQ. The CDR3 DNA reads TGCGCCAGCAGCTTGGCCATGGCGGCCTACTCTGGCTACACCTTC. Protein product: CASSLAMAAYSGYTF. The complete variable domain, with remaining parts taken from reference TRBV5-1 and TRBJ1-2, reads KAGVTQTPRYLIKTRGQQVTLSCSPISGHRSVSWYQQTPGQGLQFLFEYFSETQRNKGNFPGRFSGRQFSNSRSEMNVSTLELGDSALYLCASSLAMAAYSGYTFGSGTRLTVV.

This chain joins TRBV7-9 and TRBJ2-3, with TRBD1 matching 8 bases. V shed 5 bases, J shed 4 bases, and the junction held 11 bases outside the gene matches. The CDR3 extends over 16 amino acids. Looked up from germline, CDR1 is SEHNR and CDR2 is FQNEAQ (reference sequence). The CDR3 DNA is TGTGCCAGCAGCCGTAGGACAGGGAGTGTCGCAGATACGCAGTATTTT. It codes for CASSRRTGSVADTQYF.

The chain is built from TRBV11-2 and TRBJ1-2, with D tentatively TRBD1 (6 bases). The CDR3 runs 16 residues. V lost 6 bases and J 4 bases, leaving 21 bases between the germline ends. The V gene's germline CDR1 is SGHAT and CDR2 FQNNGV. DNA for the CDR3: TGTGCCAGCAGTGACCGCGCGGGGGCTGGTGGCTATGGCTACACCTTC. Translated: CASSDRAGAGGYGYTF.

The V gene is TRBV28, the J gene TRBJ1-5, with 8 bases fitting TRBD1. Germline CDR1 and CDR2: MDHEN and SYDVKM. V shed 6 bases and J 4 bases; nucleotides not matched to a gene: 2. This CDR3 contains 13 residues. The CDR3 DNA sequence: TGTGCCAGCAGCCGGGACAGGAATCAGCCCCAGCATTTT. Its protein product is CASSRDRNQPQHF. The full variable domain, completed using reference TRBV28 and TRBJ1-5, is DVKVTQSSRYLVKRTGEKVFLECVQDMDHENMFWYRQDPGLGLRLIYFSYDVKMKEKGDIPEGYSVSREKKERFSLILESASTNQTSMYLCASSRDRNQPQHFGDGTRLSIL.

The V gene is TRBV5-1, the J gene TRBJ1-1; perhaps TRBD1 as D (5 bases). V was pared by 0 bases and J by 6 bases, with 12 bases between. Germline V lookup: CDR1 SGHRS, CDR2 YFSETQ. The CDR3 has 14 residues. The CDR3 protein is CASSLGSGIPEAFF. The CDR3 DNA reads TGCGCCAGCAGCTTGGGATCAGGGATCCCTGAAGCTTTCTTT.

The genes are TRBV20-1 and TRBJ1-1; TRBD1 is a possible D gene (6 bases). V shed 4 bases and J shed 6 bases, with 9 bases lying between them. CDR3 length: 11 amino acids. The germline CDR1 and CDR2 sequences are DFQATT and SNEGSKA (reference sequence). The CDR3 DNA follows: TGCAGTGCTACCGACAGGTCTGAAGCTTTCTTT. As protein: CSATDRSEAFF.